This T cell receptor (beta chain) was captured in a study of beta chain features in type 1 diabetes. V lost 6 bases and J lost 10; bases outside the gene matches: 8. This CDR3 comprises 14 residues. Germline CDR1 MDHEN, CDR2 SYDVKM. Reverse transcription of all isolated RNA meant that expressed TCRB transcripts were sequenced. This table comes from immunoSEQ multiplex PCR, and its TCRdb copy is limited to in-frame clones, with some not included. Of hundreds of thousands of clones in the sample, about a sixth were seen once. The sequence was collected from a man between 18 and 35 years old in good health. Material for sequencing was naive CD4+ T cells from blood. The chain joins TRBV28 to TRBJ1-6, with 8 nucleotides matching TRBD1. CDR3 DNA sequence: TGTGCCAGCAGCCAAGGACAGGGTCAATCACCCCTCCACTTT. This sequence encodes CASSQGQGQSPLHF. Looking up the rest from reference TRBV28 and TRBJ1-6 gives the full variable domain: DVKVTQSSRYLVKRTGEKVFLECVQDMDHENMFWYRQDPGLGLRLIYFSYDVKMKEKGDIPEGYSVSREKKERFSLILESASTNQTSMYLCASSQGQGQSPLHFGNGTRLTVT.